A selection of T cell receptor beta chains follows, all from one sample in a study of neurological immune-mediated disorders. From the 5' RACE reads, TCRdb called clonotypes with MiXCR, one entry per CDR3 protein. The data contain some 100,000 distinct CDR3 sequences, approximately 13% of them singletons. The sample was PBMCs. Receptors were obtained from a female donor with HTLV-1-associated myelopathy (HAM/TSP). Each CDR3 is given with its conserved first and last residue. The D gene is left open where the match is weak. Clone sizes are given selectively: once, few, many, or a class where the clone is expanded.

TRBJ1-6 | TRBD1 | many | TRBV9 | TGTGCCAGCAGCGCTACAGGGGGCAGTTCACCCCTCCACTTT | CASSATGGSSPLHF
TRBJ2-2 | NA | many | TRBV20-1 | TGCAGTGCTAGAGTTGGGGGACGGACCGGGGAGCTGTTTTTT | CSARVGGRTGELFF
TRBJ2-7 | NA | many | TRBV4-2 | TGTGCCAGCAGCCAAGATGGTCCCTACGAGCAGTACTTC | CASSQDGPYEQYF
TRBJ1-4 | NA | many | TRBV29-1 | TGCAGCGTGAGGTCCCCAGGGATGGGTGAAAAACTGTTTTTT | CSVRSPGMGEKLFF
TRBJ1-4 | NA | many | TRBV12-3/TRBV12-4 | TGTGCCAGCAGACGTGAAATTAATGAAAAACTGTTTTTT | CASRREINEKLFF
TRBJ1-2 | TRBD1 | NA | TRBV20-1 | TGCAGTGCTTTGGCCAGGGACAGAGTTCACCATGGCTACACCTTC | CSALARDRVHHGYTF
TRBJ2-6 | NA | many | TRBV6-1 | TGTGCCATCAGAAAGGAAGGGGCCAACGTCCTGACTTTC | CAIRKEGANVLTF
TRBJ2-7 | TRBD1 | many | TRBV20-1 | TGCAGTGCTGACCTACCGGGACAGGGTAATGAGTACTTC | CSADLPGQGNEYF
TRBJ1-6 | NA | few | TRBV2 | TGTGCCAGCAGTGCCCGACAGGTTTTCACCCTCCACTTT | CASSARQVFTLHF
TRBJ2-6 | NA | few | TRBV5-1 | TGCGCCAGCAGCTTGGTGGGGGCGACTGGGGCCAACGTCCTGACTTTC | CASSLVGATGANVLTF
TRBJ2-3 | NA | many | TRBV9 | TGTGCCAGCAGCACTCTTAGCACAGATACGCAGTATTTT | CASSTLSTDTQYF
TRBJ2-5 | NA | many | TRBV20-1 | TGCAGTGCTGGCGTTCGAAGCCAAGAGACCCAGTACTTC | CSAGVRSQETQYF
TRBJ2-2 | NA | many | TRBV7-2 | TGTGCCAGCAGCCCCTACACCGGGGAGCTGTTTTTT | CASSPYTGELFF
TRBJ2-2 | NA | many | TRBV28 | TGTGCCAGCAGTCTATCCAGGACAGCGAACACCGGGGAGCTGTTTTTT | CASSLSRTANTGELFF